This T cell receptor beta chain was identified during a study of T cell responses to AZD1222 COVID-19 vaccine. V was shortened by 4 bases and J by 6 bases, with 9 bases between the two germline ends. In germline, CDR1 is SGHAT, CDR2 FQNNGV. The CDR3 spans 12 residues. Using immunoSEQ multiplex PCR, the repertoire was profiled, and TCRdb retains in-frame clones only, with some absent. The table has approximately 220,000 clones, approximately 94% seen once. The rearrangement joins TRBV11-2 to TRBJ1-1; tentative D call: TRBD1 (6 bases). Sample: peripheral blood, taken on day 0 of MenACWY control vaccination. The clonotype comes from an adult in good health. CDR3 residues: CASSSQGAEAFF. Written as DNA, the CDR3 is TGTGCCAGCAGCTCACAGGGTGCTGAAGCTTTCTTT.